The present T cell receptor (beta chain) was sequenced within a study of T cells after posttransplantation cyclophosphamide (dated by TCRdb to the mid-2010s). For the study in its entirety: The study tracked T cell repertoire reconstitution by TRB sequencing after myeloablative bone marrow transplantation using posttransplantation cyclophosphamide as GVHD prophylaxis. TRA and TRB clonality were tightly correlated in 9 or 10 samples, so subsequent TCR analyses focused on TRB only. Public TRB sequences were compared against a database of over 3,600 sequences linked to responses to pathogens, tumor antigens, self-antigens and alloantigens. Blood from every one of the 30 to 40 PTCy patients who had 1-year posttransplant specimens underwent TRB sequencing. Samples from 35 PTCy-treated patients, along with samples from 15 to 20 of their related bone marrow donors, underwent antigen receptor sequencing. In 3 patients, up to 3 additional blood samples taken between 2 and 5.2 years after transplant also underwent TRB sequencing, as did pretransplant blood from a handful of patients.

TRB sequencing used genomic DNA with the immunoSEQ assay at survey resolution or the hsTCRB kit. Regarding the original processing steps: The immunoSEQ software handled initial read processing, and the LymphoSeq R package was used for repertoire analyses. Clonality was calculated as 1 minus normalized Shannon entropy, and the Gini coefficient was also calculated for each TRB dataset. Phenotypes of unsorted samples were inferred by mapping TRB sequences from sorted subsets of the recipient or donor onto unsorted samples of the same recipient. The source is immuneACCESS, and TCRdb retained only in-frame sequences with V and J called. Part of the clones is not carried over; for the studies checked, unresolved V genes explain less than half of this, and the remainder is unexplained. V and J calls and clone size are as listed in that table; D and trimming were resolved from the DNA. For this sample the table gives tens of thousands of clones, of which over 85% were detected only once. The ten largest clonotypes hold more than 13% of the sample.

Study-wide findings and limitations: Donor-recipient similarity was low at 1-2 months but increased during the first year, and donor CD8+ memory clones often dominated later blood repertoires. Across roughly 45 patients, recipient CMV seropositivity and CMV reactivation were highly associated with TRB clonality; PTCy diversity was similar to CNI/methotrexate controls. The TRB repertoires of T cells infiltrating skin or GI tract showed only limited overlap with the TRB repertoires of T cells in blood.

The germline V gene supplies CDR1 MNHEY and CDR2 SVGAGI. The CDR3 holds 15 amino acids from the cysteine to the phenylalanine. CDR3 DNA is the only sequence kept; it has 45 bases, read in frame from the first base. V lost 6 bases and J lost 1 base; the stretch between them is 16 bases long. Turning to this clone: What this receptor recognizes is not known. No clone much larger than this one lies a single base away; base qualities are absent.

The PTCy-treated patients were drawn from a prospective, multi-institutional clinical trial. Peripheral blood and bone marrow mononuclear cells were isolated by Ficoll-Hypaque density centrifugation and were cryopreserved. The chain links TRBV6-5 with TRBJ2-7; TRBD1 might be the D gene, on 6 matching bases. The origin of this receptor is a woman in her forties with a blood cancer, CMV-positive, and with a related stem cell donor. The sequenced sample was PBMCs. CDR3 region: CASREGVEASYEQYF. The nucleotide sequence reads as follows: TGTGCCAGCAGAGAGGGGGTCGAGGCGTCCTACGAGCAGTACTTC.